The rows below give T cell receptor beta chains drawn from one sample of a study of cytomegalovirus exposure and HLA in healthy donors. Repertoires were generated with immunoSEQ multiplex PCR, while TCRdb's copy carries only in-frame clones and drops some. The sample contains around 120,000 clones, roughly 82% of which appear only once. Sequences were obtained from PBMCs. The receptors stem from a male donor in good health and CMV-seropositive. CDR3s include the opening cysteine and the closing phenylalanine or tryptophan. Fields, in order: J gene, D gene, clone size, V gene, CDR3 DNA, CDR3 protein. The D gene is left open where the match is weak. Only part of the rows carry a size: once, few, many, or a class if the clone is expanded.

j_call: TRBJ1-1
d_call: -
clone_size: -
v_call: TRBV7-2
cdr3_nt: TGTGCCAGCAGCTCCTTAGCGGGCGGTACGGCTTTCTTT
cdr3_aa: CASSSLAGGTAFF

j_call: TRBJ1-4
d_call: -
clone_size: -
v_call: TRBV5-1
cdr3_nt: TGCGCCAGCAGCTTACAGGGCCGCAATGAAAAACTGTTTTTT
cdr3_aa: CASSLQGRNEKLFF

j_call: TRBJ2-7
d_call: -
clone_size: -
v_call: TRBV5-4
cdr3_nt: TGTGCCAGCAGACGGGATAGGACCGGCCCCTCCTACGAGCAGTACTTC
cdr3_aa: CASRRDRTGPSYEQYF

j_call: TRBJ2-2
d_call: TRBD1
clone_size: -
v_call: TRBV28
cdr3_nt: TGTGCCAGCAGTTTCCGGGACAGGGGGACCGGGGAGCTGTTTTTT
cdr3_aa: CASSFRDRGTGELFF

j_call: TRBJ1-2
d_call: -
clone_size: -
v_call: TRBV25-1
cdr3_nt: TGTGCCAGCAGTGAACGGCTCAGACTTACTAACTATGGCTACACCTTC
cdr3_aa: CASSERLRLTNYGYTF

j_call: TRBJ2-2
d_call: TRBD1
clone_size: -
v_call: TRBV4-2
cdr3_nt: TGTGCCAGCAGCCAAGCAGGGGGCAAATTCGGGAACACCGGGGAGCTGTTTTTT
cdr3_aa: CASSQAGGKFGNTGELFF

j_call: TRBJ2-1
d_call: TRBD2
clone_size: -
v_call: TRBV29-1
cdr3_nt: TGCAGCGTTGCTCGCGGACTAGCGGGAGCGAGTAATGAGCAGTTCTTC
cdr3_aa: CSVARGLAGASNEQFF

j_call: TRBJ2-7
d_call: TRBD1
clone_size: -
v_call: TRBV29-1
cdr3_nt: TGCAGCGTTGAGGGACAGAGGTACGAGCAGTACTTC
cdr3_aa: CSVEGQRYEQYF

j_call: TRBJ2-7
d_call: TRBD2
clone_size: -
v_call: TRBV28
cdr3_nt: TGTGCCAGCAGTTTCCTGACTAGCGGGGCTTCCTACGAGCAGTACTTC
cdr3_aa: CASSFLTSGASYEQYF

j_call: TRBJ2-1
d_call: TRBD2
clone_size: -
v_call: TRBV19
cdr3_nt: TGTGCCAGTAGTACTCTAGCGGGAGATGAGCAGTTCTTC
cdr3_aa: CASSTLAGDEQFF

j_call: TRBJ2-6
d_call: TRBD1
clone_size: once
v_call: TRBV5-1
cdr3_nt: TGCGCCAGCAGCTCCGGGACAGGGGTTTCTGGGGCCAACGTCCTGACTTTC
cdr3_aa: CASSSGTGVSGANVLTF

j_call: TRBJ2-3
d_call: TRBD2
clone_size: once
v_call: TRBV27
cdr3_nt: TGTGCCAGCAGTTTAACTAGCGGGGTAGATACGCAGTATTTT
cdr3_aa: CASSLTSGVDTQYF

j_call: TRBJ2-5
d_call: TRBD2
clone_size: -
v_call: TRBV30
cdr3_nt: TGTGCCTGGAGTGGCGGGAGGGCCACAAAGACCCAGTACTTC
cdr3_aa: CAWSGGRATKTQYF

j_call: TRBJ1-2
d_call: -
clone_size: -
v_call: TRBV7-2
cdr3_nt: TGTGCCAGCAGCTCGGTCGCGGGGGCTTCAAACTATGGCTACACCTTC
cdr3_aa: CASSSVAGASNYGYTF

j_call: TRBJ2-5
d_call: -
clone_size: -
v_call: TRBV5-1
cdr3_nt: TGCGCCAGCAGCTTGGCCGAGGTAGTGGAGACCCAGTACTTC
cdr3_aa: CASSLAEVVETQYF

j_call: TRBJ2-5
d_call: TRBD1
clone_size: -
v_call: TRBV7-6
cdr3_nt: TGTGCCAGCAGCTTAGCCGCGCCGACAGGGGGCGCAGAGACCCAGTACTTC
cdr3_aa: CASSLAAPTGGAETQYF

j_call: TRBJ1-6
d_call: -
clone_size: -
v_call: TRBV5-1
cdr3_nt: TGCGCCAGCAGCCCGAGGGCAGGGGAGATTTCACCCCTCCACTTT
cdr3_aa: CASSPRAGEISPLHF

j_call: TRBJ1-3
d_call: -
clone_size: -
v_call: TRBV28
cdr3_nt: TGTGCCAGCAGTTCTCCGGGGGGTGAGGGAAACACCATATATTTT
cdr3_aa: CASSSPGGEGNTIYF

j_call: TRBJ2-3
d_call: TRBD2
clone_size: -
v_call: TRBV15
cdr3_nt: TGTGCCATCATGGGAACTAGCGGGAGGGATGGAGATACGCAGTATTTT
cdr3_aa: CAIMGTSGRDGDTQYF

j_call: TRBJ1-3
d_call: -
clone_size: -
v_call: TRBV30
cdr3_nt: TGTGCCTGGAGTGTCGCAGGGGGAAACACCATATATTTT
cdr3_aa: CAWSVAGGNTIYF

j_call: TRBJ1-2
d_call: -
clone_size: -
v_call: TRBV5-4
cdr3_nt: TGTGCCAGCAGCTTGGGGGGAGGGCAGAAACTCTATGGCTACACCTTC
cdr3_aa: CASSLGGGQKLYGYTF

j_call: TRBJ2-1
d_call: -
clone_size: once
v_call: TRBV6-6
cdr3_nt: TGTGCCAGCAGCCCGAGGGGGTGGGTCAATGAGCAGTTCTTC
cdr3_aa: CASSPRGWVNEQFF

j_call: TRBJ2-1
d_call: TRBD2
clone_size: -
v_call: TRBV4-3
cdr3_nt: TGCGCCAGCAGCCAGGGGGGAGCGGGAGGGAACAATGAGCAGTTCTTC
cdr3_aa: CASSQGGAGGNNEQFF

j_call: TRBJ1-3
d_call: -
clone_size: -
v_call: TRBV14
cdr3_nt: TGTGCCAGCAGCCTCACTACAGGGCCTGGAAACACCATATATTTT
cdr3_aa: CASSLTTGPGNTIYF

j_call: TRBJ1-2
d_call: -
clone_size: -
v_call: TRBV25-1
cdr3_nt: TGTGCCAGTTATAACTATGGCTACACCTTC
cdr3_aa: CASYNYGYTF

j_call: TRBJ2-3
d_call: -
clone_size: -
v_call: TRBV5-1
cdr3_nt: TGCGCCAGCAGCTTGGTAGCTAGCGACACAGATACGCAGTATTTT
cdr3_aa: CASSLVASDTDTQYF

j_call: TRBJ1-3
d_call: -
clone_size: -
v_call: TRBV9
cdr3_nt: TGTGCCAGCAGCGCTACGATCACTTCCAGGGTGTCAGGAAACACCATATATTTT
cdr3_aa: CASSATITSRVSGNTIYF

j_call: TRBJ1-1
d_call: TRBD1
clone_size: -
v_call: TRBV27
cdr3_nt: TGTGCCAGCAGGACCGACAGGGGGAGTCCTTTTGAAGCTTTCTTT
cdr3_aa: CASRTDRGSPFEAFF

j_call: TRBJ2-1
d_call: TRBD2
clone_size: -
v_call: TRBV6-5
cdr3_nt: TGTGCCAGCAGTTATCGGACCGGGACTAGCGGGCCTCAGTTCTTC
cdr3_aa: CASSYRTGTSGPQFF

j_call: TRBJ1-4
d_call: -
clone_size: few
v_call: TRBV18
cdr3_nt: TGTGCCAGCTCACCATCCAGGGGCGCGGGTGAAAAACTGTTTTTT
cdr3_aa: CASSPSRGAGEKLFF

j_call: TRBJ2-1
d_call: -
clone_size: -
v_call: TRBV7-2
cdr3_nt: TGTGCCAGCAGCTTAGCGCCCGGGTCTCAGTACAATGAGCAGTTCTTC
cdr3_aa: CASSLAPGSQYNEQFF

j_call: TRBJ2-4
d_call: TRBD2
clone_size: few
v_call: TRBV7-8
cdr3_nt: TGTGCCAGCAGCTCTCCGGCTAGCGGGAGTCTAAACATTCAGTACTTC
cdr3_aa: CASSSPASGSLNIQYF

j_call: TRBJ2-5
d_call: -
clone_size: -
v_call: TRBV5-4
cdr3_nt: TGTGCCAGCAGCCCAGGGGATTCGTACCAAGAGACCCAGTACTTC
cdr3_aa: CASSPGDSYQETQYF

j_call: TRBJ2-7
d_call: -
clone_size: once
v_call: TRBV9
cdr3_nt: TGTGCCAGCAGCGTAGGCAGGGCGGGATACGAGCAGTACTTC
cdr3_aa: CASSVGRAGYEQYF

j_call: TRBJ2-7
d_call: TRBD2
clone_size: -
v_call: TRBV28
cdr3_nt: TGTGCCAGCAGTAGACTAGCGCCCATGACCGAGCAGTACTTC
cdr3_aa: CASSRLAPMTEQYF

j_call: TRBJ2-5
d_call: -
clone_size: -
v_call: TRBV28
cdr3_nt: TGTGCCAGCACCCCTACCAGGAGGGGAGAGACCCAGTACTTC
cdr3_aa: CASTPTRRGETQYF

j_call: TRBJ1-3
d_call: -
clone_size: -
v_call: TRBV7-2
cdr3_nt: TGTGCCAGCAGCTTCCTATCTCAGGGGTTCTCTGGAAACACCATATATTTT
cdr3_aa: CASSFLSQGFSGNTIYF

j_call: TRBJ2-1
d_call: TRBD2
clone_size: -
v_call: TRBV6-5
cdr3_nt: TGTGCCAGCAGTTATATCCGGGCTAGCGGGAGCAGTGAGCAGTTCTTC
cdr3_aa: CASSYIRASGSSEQFF

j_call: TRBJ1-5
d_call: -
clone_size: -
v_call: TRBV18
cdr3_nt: TGTGCCAGCTCACCAGCGTTTAGCAATCAGCCCCAGCATTTT
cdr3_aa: CASSPAFSNQPQHF

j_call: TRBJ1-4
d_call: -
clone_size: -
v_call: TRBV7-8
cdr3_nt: TGTGCCAGCAGCTCGCTGTGGGGGAGGCCAACTAATGAAAAACTGTTTTTT
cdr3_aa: CASSSLWGRPTNEKLFF

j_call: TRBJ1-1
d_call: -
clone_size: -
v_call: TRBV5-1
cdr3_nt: TGCGCCAGCAGCTTGGACCCTGGAGGTGGGACTGAAGCTTTCTTT
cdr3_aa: CASSLDPGGGTEAFF

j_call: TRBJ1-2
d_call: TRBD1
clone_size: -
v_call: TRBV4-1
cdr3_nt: TGCGCCAGCAGCCCCGGACAGGGTGGGAACTATGGCTACACCTTC
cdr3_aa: CASSPGQGGNYGYTF

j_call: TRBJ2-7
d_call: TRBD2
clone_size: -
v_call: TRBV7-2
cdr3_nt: TGTGCCAGCAGCTTAGGGACTAGCTCCTACGAGCAGTACTTC
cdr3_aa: CASSLGTSSYEQYF

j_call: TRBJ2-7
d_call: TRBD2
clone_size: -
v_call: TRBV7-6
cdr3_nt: TGTGCCAGCAGCCCAGGACTAGCGGGAGGGCCGAGCGAGCAGTACTTC
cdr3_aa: CASSPGLAGGPSEQYF

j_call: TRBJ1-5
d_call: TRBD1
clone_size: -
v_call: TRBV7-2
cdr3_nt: TGTGCCAGCAGCTTAGCACCAGGGGGGAATCAGCCCCAGCATTTT
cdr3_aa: CASSLAPGGNQPQHF

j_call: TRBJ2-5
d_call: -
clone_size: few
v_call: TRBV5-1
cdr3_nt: TGCGCCAGCAGCTTAGCAGGAAGACGGGAGACCCAGTACTTC
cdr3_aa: CASSLAGRRETQYF

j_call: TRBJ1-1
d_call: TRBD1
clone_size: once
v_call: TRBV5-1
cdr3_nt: TGCGCCAGCAGCTCTTACAGGGGGAGAAGCACTGAAGCTTTCTTT
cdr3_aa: CASSSYRGRSTEAFF

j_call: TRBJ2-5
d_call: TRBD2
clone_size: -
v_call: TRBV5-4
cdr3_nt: TGTGCCAGCAGCTTGGGGACTAGCGGACAAGAGACCCAGTACTTC
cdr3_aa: CASSLGTSGQETQYF

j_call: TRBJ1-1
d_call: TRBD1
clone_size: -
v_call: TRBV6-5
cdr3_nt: TGTGCCAGCAGTACAACAGGGGGCGCGACTGAAGCTTTCTTT
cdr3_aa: CASSTTGGATEAFF